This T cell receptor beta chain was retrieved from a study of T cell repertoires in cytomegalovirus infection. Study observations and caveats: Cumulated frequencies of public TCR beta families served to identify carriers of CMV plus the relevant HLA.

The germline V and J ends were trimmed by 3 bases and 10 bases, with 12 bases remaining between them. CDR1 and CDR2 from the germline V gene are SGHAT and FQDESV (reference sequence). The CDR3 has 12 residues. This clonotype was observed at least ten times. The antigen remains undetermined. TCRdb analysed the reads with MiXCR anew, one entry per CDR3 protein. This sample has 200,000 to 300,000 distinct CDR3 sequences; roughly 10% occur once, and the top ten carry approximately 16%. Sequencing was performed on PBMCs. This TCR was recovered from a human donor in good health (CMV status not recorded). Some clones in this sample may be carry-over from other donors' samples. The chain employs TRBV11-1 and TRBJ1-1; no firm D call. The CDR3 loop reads CASSLDRWGAFF. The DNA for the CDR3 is TGTGCCAGCAGCTTGGACCGTTGGGGAGCTTTCTTT.